The 17 T cell receptor beta chains listed next were all sequenced from one sample in a study of T cells after yellow fever vaccination. MiXCR, run by TCRdb on the 5' RACE reads, gives a single entry per CDR3 protein. Here the sample spans some 300,000 distinct CDR3 sequences, 9.5% to 12% being singletons. The sample here was CD4+ T cells sorted from PBMCs, taken 45 days after the yellow fever booster vaccination. These receptors were taken from a man younger than 35 who received the YFV17D yellow fever vaccine.

The chain couples TRBV20-1 to TRBJ1-5; D perhaps matches TRBD1 (5 bases). This CDR3 is built from 14 residues. Trimming left V 2 bases short and J 0 bases short, with 8 bases between. The germline V gene has CDR1 DFQATT and CDR2 SNEGSKA (reference sequence). The CDR3 loop is CSARRTRSNQPQHF. The CDR3 DNA sequence: TGCAGTGCTAGACGGACACGTAGCAATCAGCCCCAGCATTTT.

This clonotype was seen repeatedly, ten times or more. The gene calls are TRBV2 and TRBJ2-1, with a possible D match to TRBD1 (5 bases). V was shortened by 10 bases and J by 4 bases, with 8 bases between the two germline ends. Germline V gene sequence: CDR1 SNHLY, CDR2 FYNNEI. CDR3 size: 11 residues. CDR3 bases: TGTGCCACCCGACAGTACAATGAGCAGTTCTTC. Translation: CATRQYNEQFF.

The genes are TRBV9 and TRBJ1-6; TRBD1 might be the D (5 bases). CDR1 SGDLS and CDR2 YYNGEE come from the germline V gene. Trimming removed 0 bases from V and 10 bases from J, with 14 bases in between. The CDR3 covers 15 residues. In DNA form, the CDR3 reads TGTGCCAGCAGCGTAGCTGGGGCAAGGGACTCACCCCTCCACTTT. Protein product: CASSVAGARDSPLHF.

This clonotype was seen a few times. J is TRBJ2-3 and V is TRBV10-3, with D possibly TRBD1 on 6 matching bases. This CDR3 spans 14 amino acids. Germline V gives CDR1 ENHRY, CDR2 SYGVKD. Trimming left V 4 bases short and J 4 bases short, with 12 bases between. The CDR3 reads CAISVSGVADTQYF. As DNA, the CDR3 is TGTGCCATCAGTGTTTCAGGGGTCGCAGATACGCAGTATTTT.

This clonotype has a count of ten or more. The chain links TRBV5-6 to TRBJ2-5; the D gene could be TRBD1 or TRBD2 (5 bases each). In germline, CDR1 is SGHDT, CDR2 YYEEEE. This CDR3 region has 13 residues. The V gene lost 5 bases and the J gene lost 9 bases, with 17 bases spanning the gap. DNA of the CDR3: TGTGCCAGCAGTTGGGACGGCACGAGGGCCCAGTACTTC. This encodes CASSWDGTRAQYF.

V gene TRBV7-9 combines with J gene TRBJ1-3, with TRBD1 identical over 7 bases. The CDR3 loop spans 16 amino acids. V lost 5 bases to trimming and J lost 2 bases; unmatched junction nucleotides: 9. CDR1 SEHNR and CDR2 FQNEAQ come from the germline V gene (reference sequence). In nucleotides, the CDR3 is TGTGCCAGCAGCCACATGACAGGGAACACTGGAAACACCATATATTTT. Its translation: CASSHMTGNTGNTIYF.

This clonotype was counted only a few times. The rearrangement joins TRBV10-3 to TRBJ1-1; D is unresolved. V dropped 0 bases and J dropped 0 bases, with 11 bases sitting between them. Germline values: CDR1 ENHRY, CDR2 SYGVKD. There are 16 residues in the CDR3. The CDR3 DNA sequence: TGTGCCATCAGTGAGTCGAGAACAGCCCTGAACACTGAAGCTTTCTTT. It translates to CAISESRTALNTEAFF.

This clonotype was picked up many times. The chain recombines TRBV3-1 with TRBJ1-2; no definite D call. The CDR3 totals 15 residues. V was trimmed by 3 bases and J by 2 bases, leaving 13 bases between them. Germline CDR1 is LGHDT and CDR2 is YNNKEL (reference sequence). The chain's CDR3 is CASSHHGLANYGYTF. CDR3 DNA: TGTGCCAGCAGCCATCACGGGTTGGCAAACTATGGCTACACCTTC.

The J gene is TRBJ1-1, the V gene TRBV18; no definite D call. Germline assignment: CDR1 KGHSH and CDR2 LQKENI. The CDR3 runs to 14 residues. V lost 3 bases and J 0 bases, leaving 8 bases between the germline ends. CDR3 in DNA: TGTGCCAGCTCACCGACGGATATGAACACTGAAGCTTTCTTT. Translating it yields CASSPTDMNTEAFF. The complete variable domain, with remaining parts taken from reference TRBV18 and TRBJ1-1, reads NAGVMQNPRHLVRRRGQEARLRCSPMKGHSHVYWYRQLPEEGLKFMVYLQKENIIDESGMPKERFSAEFPKEGPSILRIQQVVRGDSAAYFCASSPTDMNTEAFFGQGTRLTVV.

The V and J genes are TRBV7-3 and TRBJ2-2, with TRBD2 matching 9 bases. Looked up from germline, CDR1 is SGHTA and CDR2 is FQGTGA. The V and J ends lost 6 bases and 4 bases, in that order; junction bases with no gene match: 6. CDR3 length: 15 amino acids. DNA for the CDR3: TGTGCCAGCAGACCCGGGACTAGCACCACCGGGGAGCTGTTTTTT. This sequence encodes CASRPGTSTTGELFF. Based on the CDR3 plus reference TRBV7-3 and TRBJ2-2, the full variable domain is GAGVSQTPSNKVTEKGKYVELRCDPISGHTALYWYRQSLGQGPEFLIYFQGTGAADDSGLPNDRFFAVRPEGSVSTLKIQRTERGDSAVYLCASRPGTSTTGELFFGEGSRLTVL.

This clonotype turned up a few times. The V call is TRBV4-3, the J call TRBJ1-4; no reliable D call. The CDR3 has 13 amino acids. Trimming took off 4 bases at V and 5 bases at J, with 8 bases between the two ends. The germline CDR1 and CDR2 sequences are LGHNA and YSLEER. The CDR3 protein is CASSPDGNEKLFF. CDR3 sequence (DNA): TGCGCCAGCAGCCCGGACGGGAATGAAAAACTGTTTTTT.

The sample holds a few counts of this clonotype. V is TRBV18 and J is TRBJ2-1; 7 nucleotides agree with TRBD2. This CDR3 has 17 residues. Looked up from germline, CDR1 is KGHSH and CDR2 is LQKENI. J was trimmed by 5 bases and V by 0 bases; bases with no gene match: 10. CDR3 protein: CASSPPGLADSHNEQFF. CDR3 coding DNA: TGTGCCAGCTCACCACCAGGCCTAGCGGATTCCCACAATGAGCAGTTCTTC. The full variable domain, completed using reference TRBV18 and TRBJ2-1, is NAGVMQNPRHLVRRRGQEARLRCSPMKGHSHVYWYRQLPEEGLKFMVYLQKENIIDESGMPKERFSAEFPKEGPSILRIQQVVRGDSAAYFCASSPPGLADSHNEQFFGPGTRLTVL.

J is TRBJ2-1 and V is TRBV7-3; D is ambiguous. V dropped 4 bases and J dropped 8 bases, with 12 bases sitting between them. The CDR3 extends over 13 amino acids. The germline CDR1 and CDR2 sequences are SGHTA and FQGTGA. The CDR3 spells CASSYNFIDEQFF. In DNA form, the CDR3 reads TGTGCCAGCAGCTACAACTTCATCGATGAGCAGTTCTTC.

The chain links TRBV7-3 to TRBJ2-6; a possible D gene is TRBD1 (6 bases). Trimming cost V 2 bases and J 4 bases, with 12 bases left between them. The germline V gene encodes CDR1 SGHTA and CDR2 FQGTGA. The CDR3 extends over 16 amino acids. For the CDR3, the DNA is TGTGCCAGCAGCTTACGTGGGGGCGCCGGGGCCAACGTCCTGACTTTC. It codes for CASSLRGGAGANVLTF.

This chain connects TRBV5-1 to TRBJ2-3; a weak D match, TRBD1 (6 bases). Trimming removed 2 bases from V and 2 bases from J, with 9 bases in between. The germline V gene encodes CDR1 SGHRS and CDR2 YFSETQ. The CDR3 spans 14 residues. Here the CDR3 reads CASSFQGTTDTQYF. The DNA for the CDR3 is TGCGCCAGCAGCTTCCAGGGGACCACAGATACGCAGTATTTT. Looking up the rest from reference TRBV5-1 and TRBJ2-3 gives the full variable domain: KAGVTQTPRYLIKTRGQQVTLSCSPISGHRSVSWYQQTPGQGLQFLFEYFSETQRNKGNFPGRFSGRQFSNSRSEMNVSTLELGDSALYLCASSFQGTTDTQYFGPGTRLTVL.

This sequence joins TRBV5-1 and TRBJ2-1; 8 bases match TRBD1. V gave up 1 base and J gave up 6 bases; unmatched junction bases: 12. The CDR3 covers 17 residues. Germline lookup yields CDR1 SGHRS and CDR2 YFSETQ. The CDR3 DNA reads as TGCGCCAGCAGCTTGATGTGGAGGCAGGGGGCGAGCAATGAGCAGTTCTTC. Amino acids: CASSLMWRQGASNEQFF.

This clonotype was recorded a few times. V and J are TRBV5-6 and TRBJ2-4; the D is unclear. The germline CDR1 and CDR2 sequences are SGHDT and YYEEEE. The CDR3 loop spans 14 amino acids. The V end was cut by 0 bases, the J end by 9 bases, with 13 bases between. The CDR3 DNA sequence: TGTGCCAGCAGCTTGGCCCCAGAGGCTCGCATTCAGTACTTC. It codes for CASSLAPEARIQYF.